Included here is one T cell receptor (beta chain) sequence, with context. Trimming took 8 bases from V and 5 from J; bases not matched to a gene: 8. This CDR3 is built from 15 residues. The data derive from a study of blood T cell repertoires in COVID-19. Profiled with immunoSEQ multiplex PCR; TCRdb holds only in-frame clones, not every one. This table has about 320,000 clones, 70% to 90% appearing once. This clonotype was obtained from a young woman who had recovered from COVID-19. J is TRBJ2-5 and V is TRBV23-1; 13 bases map to TRBD2. TRBV23-1 is identified as an open reading frame with a role that is uncertain. Sequenced: PBMCs or T cells enriched from blood (not recorded which). In nucleotides, the CDR3 is TGCGCCAGCCTCTTACTAGCGGGGGGGCTCGAGACCCAGTACTTC. Residues: CASLLLAGGLETQYF.